The clone carrying this TCR beta chain was detected only a few times. Its specificity is not known. Sorting defined conventional CD4 T cells as CD4+CD127+. This entry belongs to a study of B cell selection in AIRE deficiency. Points from the study as a whole: Approximately 29% of healthy-shared Treg TCRbeta sequences appeared in patient Tconv cells. Of 3,500 to 4,000 shared Treg TCRbeta sequences, around 30% were healthy-donor-only and around 9.5% patient-only. With only TCRbeta sequenced, less than 45% of shared healthy Treg sequences overlapped Tconv.

This CDR3 is built from 12 residues. V gave up 2 bases and J gave up 8 bases, with 9 bases separating them. Looked up from germline, CDR1 is MDHEN and CDR2 is SYDVKM. Here immunoSEQ multiplex PCR was the method, and the copy in TCRdb shows in-frame clones only, minus some. There are about 21,000 clones in the sample; 95% to 98% occur only once, and around 0.17% lies in the top ten. Sequencing input: conventional CD4+ T cells sorted from PBMCs. This sequence joins TRBV28 and TRBJ1-2, with D hard to call. The sequence was obtained from a human donor with AIRE deficiency. The DNA for the CDR3 is TGTGCCAGCAGTTTACCTTCGGGCGGCTACACCTTC. Translating it yields CASSLPSGGYTF.